This TCR beta chain was documented in a study of T cell repertoires in cytomegalovirus infection. MiXCR was run by TCRdb on the reads, yielding one entry per CDR3 protein. The profile shows 600,000 to 700,000 distinct CDR3 sequences, around 32% of them singletons. Germline V gives CDR1 DFQATT, CDR2 SNEGSKA (reference sequence). This CDR3 has 12 amino acids. V trimming: 7 bases; J trimming: 4 bases; junction bases outside the gene matches: 4. This clonotype was seen only a few times. Its specificity is not known. J is TRBJ2-3 and V is TRBV20-1, with 8 bases fitting TRBD2. This material consisted of cultured PBMCs, taken from culture after CMV antigen stimulation. The origin of this receptor is a human donor in good health (CMV status not recorded). Some clones in this sample may be carry-over from other donors' samples. For the CDR3, the DNA is TGCAGTGACGGGGGGGCCTCAGATACGCAGTATTTT. This encodes CSDGGASDTQYF.